This T cell receptor (beta chain) comes out of a study of human T cells and chemical hapten exposure. Time point reported: patch test 2, 6 weeks after DPC sensitization. Indicated treatment: therapeutic diphenylcyclopropenone sensitization with weekly scalp DPC. Alopecia patients deemed DPC-suitable, aged 18 to 70, excluding pregnancy. This clonotype was recorded many times. The library tagged each cDNA molecule with unique molecular identifiers. MiXCR, applied by TCRdb to the RACE reads, yields one record per CDR3 protein. This table holds around 360,000 distinct CDR3 sequences, about 6.3% found once. This clonotype was sampled from a woman aged 18-29 years with alopecia areata. Some clones in this sample may be carry-over from other donors' samples. This specimen consisted of whole blood, obtained in connection with sensitization to the hapten diphenylcyclopropenone (DPC).

The CDR3 nucleotides are TGTGCCAGCAGCTCCCTCCGTGTCTATGAGCAGTTCTTC. It translates to CASSSLRVYEQFF. This chain uses TRBV7-9 with TRBJ2-1; D is ambiguous. V was clipped by 4 bases and J by 8 bases, with 12 bases between them. This CDR3 spans 13 amino acids. Germline CDR1 SEHNR, CDR2 FQNEAQ (reference sequence).